The TCR beta chain described here comes from a study of T-cell memory formation after mild COVID-19. Whole-study results and caveats: Contracting clones from day 15 to 85 had balanced CD4/CD8; later expanders favoured CD4+. Chiefly within CM and EM were the contracting CD4+ clones; CD8+ ones were within EMRA. In pre-infection memory, a portion of responding clones appeared, which suggested that cross-reactive memory joined.

The 5'RACE method, run with constant-segment primers, produced TCR alpha and TCR beta cDNA libraries (carrying sample barcodes and UMIs). TCRdb independently ran MiXCR on the 5' RACE reads; one entry per CDR3 protein. The table shows approximately 300,000 distinct CDR3 sequences, with approximately 16% occurring only once. The CDR3 runs 13 residues. Germline CDR1 is SGDLS and CDR2 is YYNGEE. V gave up 0 bases and J gave up 9 bases, with 10 bases separating them. This clonotype has more than one count but fewer than ten. The target antigen is unknown. Specimen: PBMCs or a T cell subset sorted from them (not recorded which). The genes are TRBV9 and TRBJ2-1; no firm D call. This sequence was found in a man aged 18-30 years who had mild COVID-19 (a few samples of this study predate the infection). Cell type and time point are not known. For the CDR3, the DNA is TGTGCCAGCAGCGTAGCAGCAGGCCTTGAGCAGTTCTTC. It specifies CASSVAAGLEQFF.